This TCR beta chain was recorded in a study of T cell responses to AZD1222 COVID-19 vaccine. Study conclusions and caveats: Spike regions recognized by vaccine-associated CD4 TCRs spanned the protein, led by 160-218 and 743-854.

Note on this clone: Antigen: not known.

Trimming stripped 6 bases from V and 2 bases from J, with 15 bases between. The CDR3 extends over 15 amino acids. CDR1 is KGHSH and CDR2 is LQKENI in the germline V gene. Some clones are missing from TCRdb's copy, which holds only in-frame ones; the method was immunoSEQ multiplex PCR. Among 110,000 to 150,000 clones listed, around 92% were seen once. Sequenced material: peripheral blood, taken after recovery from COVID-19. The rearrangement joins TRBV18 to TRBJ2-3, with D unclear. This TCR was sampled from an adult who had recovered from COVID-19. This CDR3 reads CASSPKSPPTDTQYF. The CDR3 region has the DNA TGTGCCAGCTCCCCCAAGTCGCCCCCCACAGATACGCAGTATTTT. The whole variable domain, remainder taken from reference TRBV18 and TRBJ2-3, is NAGVMQNPRHLVRRRGQEARLRCSPMKGHSHVYWYRQLPEEGLKFMVYLQKENIIDESGMPKERFSAEFPKEGPSILRIQQVVRGDSAAYFCASSPKSPPTDTQYFGPGTRLTVL.